The entry below describes one TCR beta chain. This sample was included in a study of blood T cell repertoires in COVID-19. At the level of the study: Whether acute or convalescent, the COVID-19 samples came from the United States, Italy and Spain.

Germline trimming cut 3 bases from V and 6 bases from J; bases unmatched to any gene: 7. This CDR3 is built from 16 residues. Germline values: CDR1 SGHKS, CDR2 YYEKEE (reference sequence). Sequencing was performed with immunoSEQ multiplex PCR; in TCRdb, only in-frame clones are kept and a portion is missing. The table includes around 280,000 clones, about nine tenths detected once. The sequenced sample consisted of PBMCs or T cells enriched from blood (not recorded which). This chain links TRBV5-5 with TRBJ1-4; 11 bases agree with TRBD1. The sequence came from a woman between 40 and 55 years old who had recovered from COVID-19. The CDR3 here is CASSSYGQGADEKLFF. The CDR3 DNA follows: TGTGCCAGCAGCTCATACGGACAGGGGGCGGATGAAAAACTGTTTTTT.